The source of this T cell receptor (beta chain) is a study of Ad26.COV2.S vaccination and SARS-CoV-2 variants. Across the study: The trial was COV1001 and the donor's arm was Ad26.COV2.S. Ad26.COV2.S given intramuscularly, once or twice 56 days apart. General study findings and limits: Compared with placebo recipients, vaccine recipients had higher spike-specific TCR breadth. Comparability of non-spike TCR breadth was observed across vaccine and placebo recipients.

Remarks on this clone: What it recognizes is unknown.

Treatment noted: over 15 received Ad26.COV2.S at low or high dose, single or two shots; 5 received placebo; per-sample allocation not given. Collection of samples fell on day 63 after the first vaccine or placebo injection. The germline V gene encodes CDR1 LGHNA and CDR2 YSLEER. V dropped 0 bases and J dropped 0 bases, with 9 bases sitting between them. The CDR3 covers 16 residues. Only in-frame clones appear in the TCRdb table, and some are missing; sequencing was by immunoSEQ multiplex PCR. Here the sample spans about 410,000 clones, roughly nine tenths being singletons. The sequencing here drew on peripheral blood, taken in a trial of Ad26.COV2.S vaccine versus placebo. The chain couples TRBV4-3 to TRBJ1-5, with D unclear. The sequence was collected from a person between 18 and 60 years old who received the Ad26.COV2.S COVID-19 vaccine or a placebo. The CDR3 loop is CASSQDTVISNQPQHF. The CDR3 bases are TGCGCCAGCAGCCAAGATACAGTCATTAGCAATCAGCCCCAGCATTTT.